What follows describes a single TCR beta chain. This clonotype was found a few times. It lacks a known antigen. Within one base of it there is no much larger clone, and no base qualities were kept. These data come from a study of CD8+CD57+ T cells in acquired aplastic anemia (dated 2018 in TCRdb). Regarding the study in general: A mean of approximately 3 ug of DNA, ranging from roughly 0.19 to 27.4 ug, was extracted from sorted CD4+ and CD8+ cells. CD8+CD57+ expansion was defined as frequency above the mean frequency observed in healthy subjects. Results and caveats for the whole study, not just this receptor: Twenty-nine CD8+ CDR3 sequences were found to be shared between patients and controls, but these sequences appeared to be highly expressed in patients and within the immunodominant clones of the patients. Between patients and healthy controls, no significant difference in CD8+ Simpson's diversity was found (P=0.060).

Measured from the cysteine to the phenylalanine, the CDR3 is 15 residues long. Of all the DNA, just the CDR3 is kept, 45 bases in frame from base 1. V ends up 1 base short and J 0 bases short, with an unmatched junction base count of 2. In the germline V gene (reference sequence), CDR1 corresponds to LNHDA and CDR2 to SQIVND. Genomic DNA served as template for TCR beta VDJ combination and CDR3 sequence profiling. TCR repertoire sequencing was run on an Illumina HiSeq 2000. The authors processed their data as follows. Repertoire assessment relied on Simpson's diversity index, CDR3 size and DJ length profiles, and TRBV/TRBJ rearrangement plots. The most abundant DNA sequence in the deep sequencing data was taken as the immunodominant clone. CDR3 amino acid sequences were checked for sharing across subjects and were also compared against the VDJdb database and published repertoires. Through fastp at Q25 and MiXCR, TCRdb rebuilt clones from the public reads, retaining in-frame beta chains. Every distinct CDR3 protein forms one entry, paired with its most common genes and DNA. TCRdb's processing, not the authors', yielded these V and J calls. In all, the sample holds about 180,000 distinct CDR3 sequences, and around 48% of those were seen once. Under 1.2% of the sample goes to the ten largest clones.

Expansion of CD8+CD57+ cells had been shown by flow cytometry in the patients chosen for sequencing. Every patient had a diagnosis of severe acquired aplastic anemia based on International Study of Aplastic Anemia and Agranulocytosis and Camitta criteria. Patients had received no therapy at the time of blood sampling. TCR repertoires of sorted CD4+ and CD8+ blood T cells from severe aplastic anemia patients and healthy subjects were deep-sequenced in the study. Patients were enrolled in the USA under clinicaltrials.gov protocols 00001620, 01623167, 00001397, 00071045, 00081523 and 00961064. Ficoll-Paque density gradient centrifugation was used to isolate peripheral blood mononuclear cells. Before DNA extraction, CD4+ and CD8+ T cells were sorted by FACS or by magnetic beads.

The origin of this receptor is a human donor with aplastic anemia. This receptor chain uses TRBV19 and TRBJ2-5; 7 bases in the junction line up with TRBD1. The material sequenced was sorted CD4+, CD8+, or CD8+CD57+ T cells (not recorded which) from PBMCs. The DNA sequence reads TGTGCCAGTAGTATAGGGGACAGCTACCAAGAGACCCAGTACTTC. Its protein is CASSIGDSYQETQYF. Extended through the reference TRBV19 and TRBJ2-5 proteins, this CDR3 yields the full variable domain: DGGITQSPKYLFRKEGQNVTLSCEQNLNHDAMYWYRQDPGQGLRLIYYSQIVNDFQKGDIAEGYSVSREKKESFPLTVTSAQKNPTAFYLCASSIGDSYQETQYFGPGTRLLVL.